This T cell receptor (beta chain) was sequenced in a study of OX40 agonist ivuxolimab in advanced cancers. Study-wide context: Ivuxolimab, an antibody acting as an agonist of OX40 (CD134), was used to treat patients. Findings and limits, study-wide: Normalized expansion of T-cell clones was also low for some nonresponders. Partial responders treated at 0.1-3.0 mg/kg exhibited clonal expansion among the lowest measured. In general, CD8+ T cells held more expanded clones than CD4+ did, on average.

Method: immunoSEQ multiplex PCR; TCRdb's copy keeps in-frame clones and lacks some. The sample consists of nearly 60,000 clones, 80% to 90% of them appearing once. The germline gives CDR1 SNHLY, CDR2 FYNNEI. V lost 3 bases and J lost 13; bases outside the gene matches: 14. The CDR3 totals 14 residues. With regard to this clone: The antigen is unknown.

The rearrangement joins TRBV2 to TRBJ1-2, with 7 bases fitting TRBD1. Sequencing was performed on CD4+ or CD8+ T cells sorted from blood, taken in a trial of the OX40 agonist ivuxolimab. This receptor was obtained from an adult with an advanced solid tumor such as melanoma, head and neck, liver or kidney cancer. In nucleotides, the CDR3 is TGTGCCAGCAGTGAGGTACTGGCGGACAGGTCCCGCACCTTC. This encodes CASSEVLADRSRTF. The full variable domain, rest sourced from reference TRBV2 and TRBJ1-2, is EPEVTQTPSHQVTQMGQEVILRCVPISNHLYFYWYRQILGQKVEFLVSFYNNEISEKSEIFDDQFSVERPDGSNFTLKIRSTKLEDSAMYFCASSEVLADRSRTFGSGTRLTVV.